The subject of this entry is one T cell receptor beta chain. Here immunoSEQ multiplex PCR was the method, and the copy in TCRdb shows in-frame clones only, minus some. The sample gives fewer than 350,000 clones, around 86% of which show up once; 4% to 5.5% is in the top ten. These data are taken from a study of blood T cell repertoires in COVID-19. The TCR was taken from a woman aged 40 to 49 with acute COVID-19. Sample: PBMCs or T cells enriched from blood (not recorded which).

Written as DNA, the CDR3 is TGTGCCAGCAGGACAGGGGTTTACGAGCAGTACTTC. This gives the protein CASRTGVYEQYF. The chain has TRBV6-6 and TRBJ2-7, with TRBD1 matching 8 bases. Germline CDR1 reads MNHNY; CDR2 reads SVGAGI (reference sequence). Germline trimming cut 6 bases from V and 4 bases from J; bases unmatched to any gene: 2. The CDR3 extends over 12 amino acids.